This entry describes one T cell receptor (beta chain). The data originate from a study of T cells in Graves' hyperthyroidism and ophthalmopathy. Amplified regions were TCR beta CDR3 sequences from RNA transcripts. Primed by the HTBI set, a first-round RT-PCR was run on the TCR CDR3. TCRdb fed the multiplex PCR reads into MiXCR, producing one record per CDR3 protein. The sample holds under 550,000 distinct CDR3 sequences, less than 20% seen once. Ophthalmopathy cases met thresholds of Clinical Activity Score at least 3, NOSPECS grade at least 4 and duration under 3 months. Fresh peripheral blood, roughly 9.8 ml of it, supplied the PBMCs. The CDR3 spans 15 residues. Germline assignment: CDR1 ENHRY and CDR2 SYGVKD. V dropped 6 bases and J dropped 1; count of bases not matched to a gene: 7.

V gene TRBV10-3 combines with J gene TRBJ2-7; 9 nucleotides align to TRBD1. Sequencing input: blood. The receptor was isolated from a man aged 40-55 years with Graves' ophthalmopathy. The CDR3 DNA is TGTGCCATCAGCGGGGACAGGGTTCCGTCCTACGAGCAGTACTTC. Translated, it gives CAISGDRVPSYEQYF.